The 11 T cell receptor beta chains given below trace back to one sample, sequenced in a study of cytomegalovirus exposure and HLA in healthy donors. PCR amplification relied on 60 Vbeta primers (plus 13 Jbeta primers). Assay: immunoSEQ multiplex PCR; the TCRdb copy retains only in-frame clones and omits some. The sample includes around 51,000 clones. Specimen: PBMCs. These receptors were collected from a man aged 35 to 55 in good health and CMV-seropositive.

The genes are TRBV7-9 and TRBJ2-7; 7 bases are a match to TRBD1. The length of the CDR3 is 13 residues. In germline, CDR1 is SEHNR, CDR2 FQNEAQ (reference sequence). V trimming: 5 bases; J trimming: 4 bases; junction bases outside the gene matches: 5. The CDR3 nucleotides read TGTGCCAGCAGCCAGACAGGGATGTACGAGCAGTACTTC. Translation gives CASSQTGMYEQYF.

Worth noting for this clone: One junction end disagrees with the germline gene, perhaps due to a read error. The genes are TRBV18 and TRBJ2-1; 9 bases agree with TRBD2. The germline CDR1 and CDR2 sequences are KGHSH and LQKENI. CDR3 length: 15 amino acids. CDR3 in amino acids: CASSLGLASDNEQFF. CDR3 coding DNA: TGTGCCAGCTCACTGGGACTAGCCTCCGACAATGAGCAGTTCTTC.

V and J are TRBV19 and TRBJ2-1; 7 bases match TRBD1. The length of the CDR3 is 15 residues. The V and J ends lost 3 bases and 7 bases, in that order; junction bases with no gene match: 9. Germline values: CDR1 LNHDA, CDR2 SQIVND (reference sequence). The CDR3 region is CASSIRDSPLNEQFF. For the CDR3, the DNA is TGTGCCAGTAGTATCCGGGACAGTCCCTTAAATGAGCAGTTCTTC.

This rearrangement joins TRBV27 to TRBJ2-3; D gene ambiguous. With 0 bases removed from V and 2 bases from J, the gap between germline ends came to 6 bases. Per the germline V gene, CDR1 is MNHEY and CDR2 is SMNVEV (reference sequence). The CDR3 spans 14 residues. The CDR3 loop reads CASSLSLYTDTQYF. The CDR3 DNA follows: TGTGCCAGCAGTTTATCCCTCTACACAGATACGCAGTATTTT.

The gene calls are TRBV5-4 and TRBJ2-3, with D perhaps TRBD2 (5 bases). The CDR3 is 13 amino acids. Looked up from germline, CDR1 is SGHNT and CDR2 is YYREEE (reference sequence). Trimming left V 4 bases short and J 2 bases short, with 8 bases between. The CDR3 nucleotides are TGTGCCAGCAGCCCGGAGGCCACAGATACGCAGTATTTT. Translating gives CASSPEATDTQYF. The full variable domain, in which reference TRBV5-4 and TRBJ2-3 provide the parts outside the CDR3, is ETGVTQSPTHLIKTRGQQVTLRCSSQSGHNTVSWYQQALGQGPQFIFQYYREEENGRGNFPPRFSGLQFPNYSSELNVNALELDDSALYLCASSPEATDTQYFGPGTRLTVL.

The rearrangement uses TRBV5-6 and TRBJ2-7; the match to TRBD2 covers 12 bases. CDR1 is SGHDT and CDR2 is YYEEEE in the germline V gene. The ends lost 2 bases at V and 7 bases at J; junction bases unmatched: 4. This CDR3 is 14 amino acids long. CDR3 amino acids: CASSFGLAGREQYF. The CDR3 coding sequence is TGTGCCAGCAGCTTCGGACTAGCGGGAAGGGAGCAGTACTTC.

V is TRBV6-1 and J is TRBJ1-2; D is undetermined. CDR3 length: 15 residues. Looked up from germline, CDR1 is MNHNS and CDR2 is SASEGT. Trimming pared 4 bases from V and 0 bases from J, leaving 12 bases between. The CDR3 region has the DNA TGTGCCAGCAGTGTAGCACAGCAGACTAACTATGGCTACACCTTC. As protein: CASSVAQQTNYGYTF.

The V call is TRBV7-9, the J call TRBJ2-3; 11 bases line up with TRBD2. Trimming cost V 4 bases and J 10 bases; bases outside gene matches: 16. This CDR3 comprises 17 residues. Germline CDR1 and CDR2: SEHNR and FQNEAQ (reference sequence). The CDR3 sequence is CASSSASGGPREWPQYF. The CDR3 DNA reads TGTGCCAGCAGCTCGGCTAGCGGGGGGCCTAGGGAGTGGCCGCAGTATTTT.

The V gene is TRBV6-5, the J gene TRBJ2-3; D uncertain. Per the germline V gene, CDR1 is MNHEY and CDR2 is SVGAGI. CDR3 size: 14 residues. V was trimmed by 4 bases and J by 1 base, leaving 9 bases between them. The CDR3, as DNA: TGTGCCAGCAGTTTTCGGCAGGGCACAGATACGCAGTATTTT. Residues: CASSFRQGTDTQYF.

V is TRBV30 and J is TRBJ2-7, with TRBD1 identical over 7 bases. V gave up 0 bases and J gave up 2 bases; unmatched junction bases: 7. CDR3 length: 15 residues. Germline V CDR1 and CDR2: GTSNPN, SVGIG (reference sequence). Here the CDR3 DNA reads TGTGCCTGGAGTGTACTCGGGACAGAGCCCTACGAGCAGTACTTC. Translated: CAWSVLGTEPYEQYF. The variable domain in full, completed from reference TRBV30 and TRBJ2-7, reads SQTIHQWPATLVQPVGSPLSLECTVEGTSNPNLYWYRQAAGRGLQLLFYSVGIGQISSEVPQNLSASRPQDRQFILSSKKLLLSDSGFYLCAWSVLGTEPYEQYFGPGTRLTVT.

This rearrangement joins TRBV7-2 to TRBJ2-7; D is possibly TRBD2 (6 bases). This CDR3 region has 13 residues. In germline, CDR1 is SGHTA, CDR2 FQGNSA. The V end was cut by 4 bases, the J end by 3 bases, with 10 bases between. DNA of the CDR3: TGTGCCAGCAGCTCGCGGGACCGCTACGAGCAGTACTTC. Translating it yields CASSSRDRYEQYF.